These 16 T cell receptor beta chains originate from one sample sequenced in a study of cytomegalovirus exposure and HLA in healthy donors. Sequencing used immunoSEQ multiplex PCR; TCRdb keeps in-frame clones, though not all of them. Among about 130,000 clones listed, 94% were seen once. The sequenced sample consisted of PBMCs. These receptor sequences come from a man younger than 35 in good health and CMV-seropositive.

The chain carries TRBV5-6 and TRBJ2-6; weak D call: TRBD1 (6 bases). Germline V gene data show CDR1 as SGHDT and CDR2 as YYEEEE. The length of the CDR3 is 16 residues. Trimming took off 5 bases at V and 0 bases at J, with 12 bases between the two ends. The CDR3 DNA sequence: TGTGCCAGCAGTGTTTGGACAGTCTCTGGGGCCAACGTCCTGACTTTC. Amino acids: CASSVWTVSGANVLTF.

The genes are TRBV5-1 and TRBJ2-5, with 10 bases aligning to TRBD2. Germline CDR1 reads SGHRS; CDR2 reads YFSETQ. V was clipped by 4 bases and J by 4 bases; unmatched bases: 7. The CDR3 is 15 amino acids. The CDR3 is CASSPTSGEGETQYF. CDR3 sequence (DNA): TGCGCCAGCAGCCCAACTAGCGGGGAGGGAGAGACCCAGTACTTC. The full variable domain, rest sourced from reference TRBV5-1 and TRBJ2-5, is KAGVTQTPRYLIKTRGQQVTLSCSPISGHRSVSWYQQTPGQGLQFLFEYFSETQRNKGNFPGRFSGRQFSNSRSEMNVSTLELGDSALYLCASSPTSGEGETQYFGPGTRLLVL.

The chain carries TRBV2 and TRBJ2-5; no definite D call. The CDR3 has 14 residues. V was trimmed by 5 bases and J by 5 bases, leaving 15 bases between them. Germline assignment: CDR1 SNHLY and CDR2 FYNNEI. The chain's CDR3 is CASSRRVPAETQYF. DNA of the CDR3: TGTGCCAGCAGTCGCCGGGTCCCTGCGGAGACCCAGTACTTC.

This chain uses TRBV18 with TRBJ2-7, with no clear D. Germline CDR1 reads KGHSH; CDR2 reads LQKENI. V was trimmed by 3 bases and J by 1 base, leaving 7 bases between them. There are 13 residues in the CDR3. CDR3 nucleotide sequence: TGTGCCAGCTCACCTCCAAATTCCTACGAGCAGTACTTC. This sequence encodes CASSPPNSYEQYF.

As DNA, the CDR3 is TGTGCCATCAGTGAGTCCTGGGACAGGGTTAACAACGAGCAGTACTTC. Its translation: CAISESWDRVNNEQYF. The rearrangement joins TRBV10-3 to TRBJ2-7, with 9 positions matching TRBD1. V shed 0 bases and J 5 bases; nucleotides not matched to a gene: 8. Germline V gene lookup returns CDR1 ENHRY and CDR2 SYGVKD. The CDR3 extends over 16 amino acids.

The chain uses TRBV27 and TRBJ1-6; possibly TRBD1 for D (6 bases). V was pared by 6 bases and J by 10 bases, with 16 bases between. Germline V gene sequence: CDR1 MNHEY, CDR2 SMNVEV (reference sequence). CDR3 length: 14 residues. The CDR3 is CASSWGTTRSPLHF. The CDR3 DNA sequence: TGTGCCAGCAGCTGGGGGACAACTCGATCACCCCTCCACTTT.

J is TRBJ2-5 and V is TRBV5-6; D is possibly TRBD2 (6 bases). Trimming cost V 6 bases and J 4 bases, with 22 bases left between them. Germline V CDR1 and CDR2: SGHDT, YYEEEE. The length of the CDR3 is 16 residues. The CDR3 region has the DNA TGTGCCAGCATTTGGGGAGGAGCGGGTATTCGAGAGACCCAGTACTTC. Translating it yields CASIWGGAGIRETQYF. The complete variable domain, with remaining parts taken from reference TRBV5-6 and TRBJ2-5, reads DAGVTQSPTHLIKTRGQQVTLRCSPKSGHDTVSWYQQALGQGPQFIFQYYEEEERQRGNFPDRFSGHQFPNYSSELNVNALLLGDSALYLCASIWGGAGIRETQYFGPGTRLLVL.

The V call is TRBV4-2, the J call TRBJ2-1, with 7 bases that match TRBD2. Trimming took 3 bases from V and 7 from J; bases not matched to a gene: 15. Germline V CDR1 and CDR2: LGHNA, YNFKEQ. The CDR3 has 17 residues. CDR3 loop: CASSQDALSGAGNEQFF. CDR3 nucleotides: TGTGCCAGCAGCCAGGACGCCTTGAGCGGGGCCGGGAATGAGCAGTTCTTC.

The rearrangement links TRBV29-1 to TRBJ2-7; 7 bases align to TRBD2. Germline trimming cut 6 bases from V and 5 bases from J; bases unmatched to any gene: 4. In germline, CDR1 is SQVTM, CDR2 ANQGSEA. The CDR3 extends over 11 amino acids. As DNA, the CDR3 is TGCAGCGTGTGGGGGGGGAACGAGCAGTACTTC. Translation: CSVWGGNEQYF.

The V and J genes are TRBV7-2 and TRBJ2-7; TRBD2 matches 7 bases. V shed 3 bases, J shed 4 bases, and the junction held 6 bases outside the gene matches. The CDR3 length is 14 residues. Per germline, CDR1 SGHTA and CDR2 FQGNSA. The CDR3 coding sequence is TGTGCCAGCAGCTTCGCTAGCGGAGTTTACGAGCAGTACTTC. This encodes CASSFASGVYEQYF.

The chain carries TRBV4-2 and TRBJ1-2; 7 positions match TRBD1. This CDR3 has 17 residues. J lost 0 bases, V lost 1 base, and 8 bases had no gene match. CDR1 is LGHNA, CDR2 YNFKEQ, per germline. CDR3 in amino acids: CASSQAKGQETNYGYTF. For the CDR3, the DNA is TGTGCCAGCAGCCAAGCTAAAGGACAGGAAACTAACTATGGCTACACCTTC.

The chain has TRBV5-1 and TRBJ2-7; 10 bases match TRBD2. J was trimmed by 0 bases and V by 4 bases; bases with no gene match: 13. Germline loops: CDR1 SGHRS, CDR2 YFSETQ. The CDR3 covers 18 residues. As DNA, the CDR3 is TGCGCCAGCAGCCCGGAGGGACTAGCGTGGGGTAGCTCCTACGAGCAGTACTTC. It codes for CASSPEGLAWGSSYEQYF.

The chain carries TRBV6-5 and TRBJ2-7, with 11 bases aligning to TRBD1. This CDR3 spans 14 amino acids. V gave up 4 bases and J gave up 5 bases; unmatched junction bases: 4. The germline CDR1 and CDR2 sequences are MNHEY and SVGAGI. In nucleotides, the CDR3 is TGTGCCAGCAGTTTCGGGACAGGGGGGAACGAGCAGTACTTC. Its protein is CASSFGTGGNEQYF.

V gene TRBV11-3 combines with J gene TRBJ1-6; 7 bases agree with TRBD1. Germline CDR1 reads SGHNT; CDR2 reads YENEEA. The CDR3 is 17 residues long. Unmatched junction bases numbered 17, after V lost 5 bases and J lost 10 bases. DNA of the CDR3: TGTGCCAGCAGCCCCGACATAGGGACAGCCCGGGGCTCACCCCTCCACTTT. Translation: CASSPDIGTARGSPLHF. The variable domain in full, completed from reference TRBV11-3 and TRBJ1-6, reads EAGVVQSPRYKIIEKKQPVAFWCNPISGHNTLYWYLQNLGQGPELLIRYENEEAVDDSQLPKDRFSAERLKGVDSTLKIQPAELGDSAVYLCASSPDIGTARGSPLHFGNGTRLTVT.

This rearrangement joins TRBV5-1 to TRBJ2-1; 9 bases match TRBD2. Germline loops: CDR1 SGHRS, CDR2 YFSETQ. J lost 9 bases, V lost 0 bases, and 7 bases had no gene match. The CDR3 sequence is 15 residues long. The chain's CDR3 is CASSLGASGNGEQFF. The CDR3 nucleotides are TGCGCCAGCAGCTTGGGGGCTAGCGGGAATGGTGAGCAGTTCTTC.

This chain joins TRBV9 and TRBJ2-1; 8 bases are a match to TRBD2. Germline values: CDR1 SGDLS, CDR2 YYNGEE. Trimming took 2 bases from V and 9 from J; bases not matched to a gene: 7. The CDR3 is 14 amino acids. The CDR3 nucleotides read TGTGCCAGCAGCGTCCAGCGGGAGTTGAGTGAGCAGTTCTTC. This codes for CASSVQRELSEQFF.